This T cell receptor (beta chain) comes out of a study of T cells after somatic rescue of genetic block. V gave up 3 bases and J gave up 0 bases, with 8 bases separating them. The CDR3 sequence is 14 residues long. Looked up from germline, CDR1 is SEHNR and CDR2 is FQNEAQ (reference sequence). Sequenced by immunoSEQ multiplex PCR; TCRdb stores in-frame clones only, minus some. This repertoire shows 110,000 or so clones, about 90% found once; its top ten account for approximately 1.5%. The sequence came from a woman between 18 and 29 years old. The sequencing input was peripheral blood mononuclear cells (PBMCs). This chain joins TRBV7-9 and TRBJ1-1; no clear D gene. In DNA, the CDR3 is TGTGCCAGCAGCTTCGCGGGAGTGAACACTGAAGCTTTCTTT. It specifies CASSFAGVNTEAFF.